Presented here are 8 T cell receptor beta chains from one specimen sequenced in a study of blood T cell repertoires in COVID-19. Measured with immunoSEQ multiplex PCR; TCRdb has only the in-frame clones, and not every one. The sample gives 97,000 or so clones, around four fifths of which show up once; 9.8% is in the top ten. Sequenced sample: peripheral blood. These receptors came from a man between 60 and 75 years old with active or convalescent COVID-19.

CDR3: CATRGNSYEQYF. DNA of the CDR3: TGTGCCACCAGGGGGAATTCCTACGAGCAGTACTTC. The chain joins TRBV19 to TRBJ2-7, with 7 positions matching TRBD1. From germline, CDR1 is LNHDA and CDR2 SQIVND (reference sequence). This CDR3 has 12 residues. The J segment lost 1 base and the V segment lost 10 bases, leaving 4 bases of the junction unmatched.

The CDR3 bases are TGTGCCAGCAGCCTAGCGGGAGGTACGTACGAGCAGTACTTC. As protein: CASSLAGGTYEQYF. This rearrangement joins TRBV11-2 to TRBJ2-7; 11 bases map to TRBD2. Trimming took 5 bases from V and 4 from J; bases not matched to a gene: 4. There are 14 residues in the CDR3. Germline lookup yields CDR1 SGHAT and CDR2 FQNNGV. The full variable domain, with the rest looked up from reference TRBV11-2 and TRBJ2-7, is EAGVAQSPRYKIIEKRQSVAFWCNPISGHATLYWYQQILGQGPKLLIQFQNNGVVDDSQLPKDRFSAERLKGVDSTLKIQPAKLEDSAVYLCASSLAGGTYEQYFGPGTRLTVT.

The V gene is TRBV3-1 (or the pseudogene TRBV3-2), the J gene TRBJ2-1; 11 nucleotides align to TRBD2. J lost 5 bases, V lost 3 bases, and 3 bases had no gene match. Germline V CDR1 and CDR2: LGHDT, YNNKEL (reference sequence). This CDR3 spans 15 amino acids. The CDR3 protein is CASSQAGLADNEQFF. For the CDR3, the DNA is TGTGCCAGCAGCCAGGCGGGACTAGCGGACAATGAGCAGTTCTTC.

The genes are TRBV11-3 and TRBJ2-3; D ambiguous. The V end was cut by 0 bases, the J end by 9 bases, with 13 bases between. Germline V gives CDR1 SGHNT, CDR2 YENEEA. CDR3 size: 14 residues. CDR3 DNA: TGTGCCAGCAGCTTAGAAGAGGCGGCGTCGACGCAGTATTTT. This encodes CASSLEEAASTQYF.

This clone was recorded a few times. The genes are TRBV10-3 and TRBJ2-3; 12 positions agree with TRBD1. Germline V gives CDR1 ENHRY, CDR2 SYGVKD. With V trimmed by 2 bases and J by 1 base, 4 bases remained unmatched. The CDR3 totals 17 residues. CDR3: CAISEAGTGGGTDTQYF. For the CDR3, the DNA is TGTGCCATCAGTGAGGCGGGGACAGGGGGCGGCACAGATACGCAGTATTTT.

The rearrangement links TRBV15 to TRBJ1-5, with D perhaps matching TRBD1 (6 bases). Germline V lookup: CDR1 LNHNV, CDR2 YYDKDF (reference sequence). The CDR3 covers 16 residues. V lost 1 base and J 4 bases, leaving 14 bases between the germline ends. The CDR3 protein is CATSRGDQGPNQPQHF. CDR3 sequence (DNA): TGTGCCACCAGCAGAGGGGATCAGGGGCCAAATCAGCCCCAGCATTTT.

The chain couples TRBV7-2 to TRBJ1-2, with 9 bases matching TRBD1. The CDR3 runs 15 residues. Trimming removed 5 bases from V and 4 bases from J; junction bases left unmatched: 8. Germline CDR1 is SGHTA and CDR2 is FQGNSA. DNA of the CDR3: TGTGCCAGCAGCGTTACAGGGGGCGCTGGCTATGGCTACACCTTC. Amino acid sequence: CASSVTGGAGYGYTF. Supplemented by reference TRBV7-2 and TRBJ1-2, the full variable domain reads GAGVSQSPSNKVTEKGKDVELRCDPISGHTALYWYRQSLGQGLEFLIYFQGNSAPDKSGLPSDRFSAERTGGSVSTLTIQRTQQEDSAVYLCASSVTGGAGYGYTFGSGTRLTVV.

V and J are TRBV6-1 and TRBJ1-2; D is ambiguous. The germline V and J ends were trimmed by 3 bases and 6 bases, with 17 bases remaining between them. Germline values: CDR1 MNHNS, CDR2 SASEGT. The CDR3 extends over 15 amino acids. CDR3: CASSDVRRSLNGYTF. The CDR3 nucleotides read TGTGCCAGCAGTGATGTAAGGCGGTCACTAAATGGCTACACCTTC.